This T cell receptor beta chain was retrieved from a study of blood T cell repertoires in COVID-19. Overall study context: Some COVID-19 samples were acute and others convalescent; all came from the United States, Italy and Spain. Nucleic acid was either cDNA or gDNA, and it came from T cells, B-cell-depleted T cells, or PBMCs.

It was during active infection that Seattle patients were enrolled and then longitudinally followed. This clone appeared a single time. Looked up from germline, CDR1 is SGHDT and CDR2 is YYEEEE. The CDR3 consists of 15 residues. Trimming took 0 bases from V and 0 from J; bases not matched to a gene: 2. Original methodology: The authors estimated nucleated cell counts from reference gene primer amplification. This table comes from immunoSEQ multiplex PCR, and its TCRdb copy is limited to in-frame clones, with some not included. V and J calls plus clone size are reproduced from that table; the DNA served to infer D and trimming. The sample includes 110,000 or so clones, around 85% of them seen just once.

Input material: peripheral blood. The V and J genes are TRBV5-6 and TRBJ1-1; the match to TRBD1 covers 7 bases. This TCR derives from a woman between 55 and 75 years old with COVID-19, enrolled during active disease. The CDR3 region is CASSLVTGVNTEAFF. Here the CDR3 DNA reads TGTGCCAGCAGCTTGGTCACAGGGGTGAACACTGAAGCTTTCTTT.